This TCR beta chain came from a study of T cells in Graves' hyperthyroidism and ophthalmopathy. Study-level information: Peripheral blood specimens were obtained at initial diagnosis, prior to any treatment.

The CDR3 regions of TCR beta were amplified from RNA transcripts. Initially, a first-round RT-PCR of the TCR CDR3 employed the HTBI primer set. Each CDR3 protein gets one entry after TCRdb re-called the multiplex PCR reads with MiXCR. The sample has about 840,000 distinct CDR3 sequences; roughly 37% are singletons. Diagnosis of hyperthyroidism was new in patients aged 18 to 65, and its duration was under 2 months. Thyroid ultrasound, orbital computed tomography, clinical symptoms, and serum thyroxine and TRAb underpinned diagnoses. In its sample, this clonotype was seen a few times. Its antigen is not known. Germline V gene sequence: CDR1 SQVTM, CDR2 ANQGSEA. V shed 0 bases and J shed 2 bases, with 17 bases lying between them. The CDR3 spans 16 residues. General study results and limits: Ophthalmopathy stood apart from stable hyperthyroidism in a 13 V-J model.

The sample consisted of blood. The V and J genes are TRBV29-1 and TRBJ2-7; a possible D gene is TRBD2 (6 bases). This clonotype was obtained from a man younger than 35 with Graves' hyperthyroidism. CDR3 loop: CSVEDPGGTGTYEQYF. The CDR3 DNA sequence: TGCAGCGTTGAAGATCCGGGCGGGACTGGTACCTACGAGCAGTACTTC.